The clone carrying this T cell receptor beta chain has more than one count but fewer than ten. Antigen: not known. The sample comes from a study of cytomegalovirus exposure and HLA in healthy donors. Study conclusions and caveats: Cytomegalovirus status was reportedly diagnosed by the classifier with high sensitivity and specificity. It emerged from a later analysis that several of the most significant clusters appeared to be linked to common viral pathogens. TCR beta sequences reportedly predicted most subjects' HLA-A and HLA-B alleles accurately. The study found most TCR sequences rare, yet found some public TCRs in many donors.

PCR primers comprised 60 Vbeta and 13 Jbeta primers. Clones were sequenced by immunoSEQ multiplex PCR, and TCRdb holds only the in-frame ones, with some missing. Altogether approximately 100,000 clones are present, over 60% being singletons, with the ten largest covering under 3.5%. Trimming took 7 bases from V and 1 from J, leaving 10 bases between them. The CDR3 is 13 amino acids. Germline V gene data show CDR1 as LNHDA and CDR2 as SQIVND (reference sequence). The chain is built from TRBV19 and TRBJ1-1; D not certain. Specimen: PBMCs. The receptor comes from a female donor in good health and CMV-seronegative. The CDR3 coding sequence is TGTGCCAGTATAGACCGGGAGAACACTGAAGCTTTCTTT. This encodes CASIDRENTEAFF.